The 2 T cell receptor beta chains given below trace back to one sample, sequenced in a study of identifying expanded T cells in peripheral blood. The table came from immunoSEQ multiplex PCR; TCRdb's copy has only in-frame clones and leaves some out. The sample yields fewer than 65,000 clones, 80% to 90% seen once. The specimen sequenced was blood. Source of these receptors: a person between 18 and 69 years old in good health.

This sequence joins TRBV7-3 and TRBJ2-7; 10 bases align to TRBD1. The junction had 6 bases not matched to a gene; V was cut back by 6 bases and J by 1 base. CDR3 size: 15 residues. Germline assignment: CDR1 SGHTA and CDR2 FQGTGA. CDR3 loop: CASSLGQGESYEQYF. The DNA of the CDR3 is TGTGCCAGCAGTTTAGGACAGGGGGAGTCCTACGAGCAGTACTTC.

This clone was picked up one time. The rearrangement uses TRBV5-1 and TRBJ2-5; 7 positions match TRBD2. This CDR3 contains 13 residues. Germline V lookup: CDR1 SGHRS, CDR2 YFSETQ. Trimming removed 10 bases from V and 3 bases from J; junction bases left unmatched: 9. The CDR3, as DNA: TGCGCCGGGAGGGACGCGACGGAAGAGACCCAGTACTTC. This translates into CAGRDATEETQYF.